This is a list of T cell receptor beta chains from one sample in a study of blood T cell repertoires in COVID-19. Libraries were prepared by immunoSEQ multiplex PCR; TCRdb keeps only in-frame clonotypes and omits some of them. The sample consists of over 130,000 clones, approximately 78% of them appearing once. Sequences were obtained from peripheral blood. The receptors were gathered from a woman of 80 years or more with acute or convalescent COVID-19. The CDR3 runs from the conserved cysteine through the conserved F or W. D genes are given only for firm matches. Clone size appears in some rows only: once, few, many, or a class for an expanded clone.

D gene	V gene	CDR3 length	J gene	clone size	CDR3 protein	CDR3 DNA
-	TRBV2	13	TRBJ1-1	-	CASAEQVALEAFF	TGTGCCAGCGCAGAACAGGTAGCCCTAGAAGCTTTCTTT
-	TRBV29-1	11	TRBJ1-1	-	CSVEDYPEAFF	TGCAGCGTTGAAGATTATCCTGAAGCTTTCTTT
TRBD1	TRBV30	13	TRBJ1-5	few	CATGTDSNQPQHF	TGTGCCACCGGGACAGATAGCAATCAGCCCCAGCATTTT
TRBD2	TRBV2	14	TRBJ2-5	once	CASSGTSGGETQYF	TGTGCCAGCTCCGGGACTAGTGGAGGAGAGACCCAGTACTTC
-	TRBV3-1/TRBV3-2	12	TRBJ2-5	-	CASSQASETQYF	TGTGCCAGCAGCCAAGCTAGCGAGACCCAGTACTTC
-	TRBV28	14	TRBJ1-1	-	CASTYTRGNTEAFF	TGTGCCAGCACCTACACGAGAGGGAACACTGAAGCTTTCTTT
TRBD1	TRBV18	14	TRBJ1-1	-	CASSPPGQTSEAFF	TGTGCCAGCTCACCTCCGGGACAGACTTCTGAAGCTTTCTTT
TRBD2	TRBV5-5	16	TRBJ2-7	-	CASSLPSGSLGDEQYF	TGTGCCAGCAGCTTGCCTAGCGGGAGCTTGGGGGACGAGCAGTACTTC
TRBD2	TRBV27	15	TRBJ2-3	-	CASSLDSGGSDTQYF	TGTGCCAGCAGTTTAGATAGCGGGGGGTCAGATACGCAGTATTTT
TRBD1	TRBV24-1	14	TRBJ2-3	once	CATGQTGATDTQYF	TGTGCCACCGGGCAGACAGGGGCCACAGATACGCAGTATTTT
TRBD1	TRBV4-2	14	TRBJ1-2	-	CASSWDRGNYGYTF	TGTGCCAGCAGCTGGGACAGGGGAAACTATGGCTACACCTTC
-	TRBV28	15	TRBJ2-7	-	CASSLFHRTEYEQYF	TGTGCCAGCAGTTTGTTTCATCGGACAGAATACGAGCAGTACTTC
TRBD1	TRBV27	14	TRBJ1-1	-	CASCRDRGITEAFF	TGTGCCAGCTGCCGGGACAGGGGGATCACTGAAGCTTTCTTT
TRBD2	TRBV28	17	TRBJ2-1	-	CASSFWTSGGTWGEQFF	TGTGCCAGCAGTTTCTGGACTAGCGGGGGGACCTGGGGTGAGCAGTTCTTC
-	TRBV28	15	TRBJ1-4	few	CASKTNRDVNEKLFF	TGTGCCAGCAAGACAAACAGGGACGTTAATGAAAAACTGTTTTTT
TRBD1	TRBV12-3/TRBV12-4	13	TRBJ2-5	-	CASSLGQKETQYF	TGTGCCAGCAGTTTGGGACAGAAAGAGACCCAGTACTTC
-	TRBV3-1/TRBV3-2	14	TRBJ1-4	-	CASSLWEADEKLFF	TGTGCCAGCAGCCTTTGGGAGGCCGATGAAAAACTGTTTTTT
TRBD1	TRBV10-3	15	TRBJ1-6	-	CAISDGRGRNSPLHF	TGTGCCATCAGTGACGGCAGGGGGCGTAATTCACCCCTCCACTTT
TRBD1	TRBV28	14	TRBJ2-4	-	CASSSTSGTGLQYF	TGTGCCAGCAGTTCTACTTCCGGGACAGGGTTACAGTACTTC
-	TRBV6-2/TRBV6-3	15	TRBJ2-5	-	CASSYRWRVGETQYF	TGTGCCAGCAGTTACAGGTGGCGGGTGGGAGAGACCCAGTACTTC
-	TRBV5-1	14	TRBJ2-7	-	CASSLGGGPYEQYF	TGCGCCAGCAGCTTGGGGGGCGGCCCCTACGAGCAGTACTTC
-	TRBV30	13	TRBJ1-3	-	CAWSRFSGNTIYF	TGTGCCTGGAGCAGGTTCTCTGGAAACACCATATATTTT
TRBD2	TRBV9	15	TRBJ2-7	-	CASSSGGGGTYEQYF	TGTGCCAGCAGCTCCGGCGGGGGGGGAACCTACGAGCAGTACTTC
-	TRBV12-2	16	TRBJ2-5	once	CASRLASTGGRETQYF	TGTGCAAGTCGCTTAGCCTCGACAGGGGGACGAGAGACCCAGTACTTC
TRBD2	TRBV28	17	TRBJ2-7	-	CASREPLPGLAISEQYF	TGTGCCAGCAGGGAACCCTTGCCGGGACTAGCGATATCGGAGCAGTACTTC
TRBD2	TRBV28	15	TRBJ2-1	-	CASSLPSGTYNEQFF	TGTGCCAGCAGTTTACCTAGCGGAACCTACAATGAGCAGTTCTTC
TRBD2	TRBV5-1	15	TRBJ2-3	-	CASSQLAGGTDTQYF	TGCGCCAGCAGCCAGCTAGCGGGAGGCACAGATACGCAGTATTTT
-	TRBV21-1	17	TRBJ1-3	-	CASSKGTGRHSGNTIYF	TGTGCCAGCAGCAAAGGGACAGGCCGGCACTCTGGAAACACCATATATTTT
-	TRBV28	14	TRBJ1-4	-	CASSLGRAGKKLFF	TGTGCCAGCAGTTTAGGGAGGGCAGGAAAAAAACTGTTTTTT
TRBD2	TRBV28	16	TRBJ2-1	once	CASSLGAGGAYNEQFF	TGTGCCAGCAGTTTAGGAGCGGGGGGAGCCTACAATGAGCAGTTCTTC
-	TRBV28	16	TRBJ1-2	-	CASTLDVGAGGYGYTF	TGTGCCAGCACCCTAGATGTGGGGGCTGGGGGCTATGGCTACACCTTC
-	TRBV5-8	16	TRBJ1-6	few	CASSSGAHQYNSPLHF	TGTGCCAGCAGCTCTGGGGCTCATCAATATAATTCACCCCTCCACTTT
-	TRBV29-1	11	TRBJ2-5	-	CSVRPQETQYF	TGCAGCGTGCGTCCACAAGAGACCCAGTACTTC
-	TRBV7-6	16	TRBJ2-2	-	CASSLVSRGGTGELFF	TGTGCCAGCAGCTTAGTTTCTAGGGGAGGTACCGGGGAGCTGTTTTTT
TRBD1	TRBV11-2	13	TRBJ1-2	-	CASGQGIIYGYTF	TGTGCCAGCGGACAGGGGATAATCTATGGCTACACCTTC
-	TRBV28	15	TRBJ1-2	-	CASSSRTEKERGYTF	TGTGCCAGCAGTTCACGGACAGAGAAAGAGCGTGGCTACACCTTC
TRBD1	TRBV5-4	19	TRBJ1-6	-	CASSPGQGALGGNNSPLHF	TGTGCCAGCAGCCCCGGACAGGGGGCGTTAGGGGGAAATAATTCACCCCTCCACTTT
-	TRBV5-1	14	TRBJ2-3	-	CASFSGAGADTQYF	TGCGCCAGCTTTAGCGGAGCTGGGGCAGATACGCAGTATTTT
-	TRBV11-3	16	TRBJ2-5	-	CASSRLGPQATGTQYF	TGTGCCAGCAGCCGCCTCGGCCCCCAAGCAACAGGGACCCAGTACTTC
TRBD1	TRBV7-6	15	TRBJ2-7	-	CASSFGQGEYYEQYF	TGTGCCAGCAGCTTTGGACAGGGCGAATACTACGAGCAGTACTTC
TRBD1	TRBV18	15	TRBJ1-3	-	CASSQQGAKGNTIYF	TGTGCCAGCTCACAACAGGGGGCGAAAGGAAACACCATATATTTT
-	TRBV11-2	12	TRBJ2-3	-	CASSHLSDTQYF	TGTGCCAGCAGCCATCTATCAGATACGCAGTATTTT
TRBD1	TRBV11-2	17	TRBJ2-7	-	CASSLATGGPSSYEQYF	TGTGCCAGCAGCTTAGCCACAGGGGGCCCGAGCTCCTACGAGCAGTACTTC
TRBD1	TRBV3-1/TRBV3-2	15	TRBJ1-1	few	CASSLGDREITEAFF	TGTGCCAGCAGCCTAGGGGACAGGGAAATCACTGAAGCTTTCTTT
-	TRBV6-5	12	TRBJ1-1	-	CASRHVNTEAFF	TGTGCCAGCAGACACGTGAACACTGAAGCTTTCTTT
-	TRBV5-1	14	TRBJ2-7	-	CASRRGTESYEQYF	TGCGCCAGCAGACGCGGGACAGAGTCCTACGAGCAGTACTTC
TRBD2	TRBV27	16	TRBJ2-5	-	CASSSSGGPTGETQYF	TGTGCCAGCAGTAGTAGCGGGGGCCCAACGGGGGAGACCCAGTACTTC
-	TRBV30	12	TRBJ2-5	-	CAWSGGGETQYF	TGTGCCTGGAGCGGTGGAGGGGAGACCCAGTACTTC
TRBD1	TRBV7-8	16	TRBJ2-5	-	CASSTLTGLARETQYF	TGTGCCAGCAGCACCTTGACAGGGCTTGCCAGGGAGACCCAGTACTTC
TRBD2	TRBV24-1	19	TRBJ2-1	-	CATSDPLLRVAGGFDEQFF	TGTGCCACCAGTGATCCACTACTCCGGGTAGCGGGAGGTTTCGATGAGCAGTTCTTC
-	TRBV12-3/TRBV12-4	11	TRBJ2-3	-	CASRTGDTQYF	TGTGCCAGCAGGACTGGAGATACGCAGTATTTT
-	TRBV24-1	15	TRBJ1-1	-	CATSDSRAGDTEAFF	TGTGCCACCAGTGATTCGAGGGCTGGGGACACTGAAGCTTTCTTT
-	TRBV10-3	15	TRBJ2-2	-	CAISDVGAHTGELFF	TGTGCCATCAGTGATGTGGGGGCTCACACCGGGGAGCTGTTTTTT
TRBD1	TRBV6-1	16	TRBJ1-6	-	CASSAPWTGQYSPLHF	TGTGCCAGCAGTGCCCCCTGGACAGGGCAGTATTCACCCCTCCACTTT
-	TRBV10-3	18	TRBJ1-5	-	CAISESSSRGANNQPQHF	TGTGCCATCAGTGAGTCTAGTTCCAGGGGAGCCAACAATCAGCCCCAGCATTTT
TRBD1	TRBV7-8	17	TRBJ1-1	-	CASSFTGARFMNTEAFF	TGTGCCAGCAGCTTCACAGGGGCCCGATTCATGAACACTGAAGCTTTCTTT
-	TRBV18	15	TRBJ2-3	-	CASSQLQSGTDTQYF	TGTGCCAGCTCACAATTGCAGTCTGGCACAGATACGCAGTATTTT
TRBD1	TRBV5-6	13	TRBJ2-5	few	CASSSTGWETQYF	TGTGCCAGCAGTTCGACAGGGTGGGAGACCCAGTACTTC
TRBD1	TRBV5-1	14	TRBJ1-3	-	CASSSRGLGNTIYF	TGCGCCAGCAGCTCGAGGGGGCTAGGAAACACCATATATTTT
-	TRBV11-2	12	TRBJ2-5	-	CADTAGDGTQYF	TGTGCCGACACCGCCGGGGATGGGACCCAGTACTTC